This TCR beta chain comes out of a study of blood T cell repertoires in COVID-19. As for the study in general: From the United States, Italy and Spain came samples of acute and convalescent COVID-19. PBMCs, B-cell-depleted T cells, or T cells were the source of the cDNA or gDNA that made up the material.

Under the authors' procedure: By means of reference gene primer amplification, nucleated cell counts were estimated. The data were produced by immunoSEQ multiplex PCR, yet TCRdb's version contains in-frame clones alone and is incomplete. V, J and clone size derive from that table, while D and trimming were established from the DNA sequence. There are approximately 190,000 clones in the sample; under 90% occur only once, and less than 20% lies in the top ten. The germline V gene encodes CDR1 SGHRS and CDR2 YFSETQ. V was shortened by 2 bases and J by 2 bases, with 7 bases between the two germline ends. CDR3 length: 13 residues.

The specimen sequenced was peripheral blood. The origin of this receptor is a human donor in a cohort sampled during active COVID-19. This chain uses TRBV5-1 with TRBJ1-2; D unresolved. The CDR3 DNA is TGCGCCAGCAGCTTAGACATAAACTATGGCTACACCTTC. The encoded protein is CASSLDINYGYTF.